Listed below are T cell receptor beta chains from one sample, sequenced in a study of T cell repertoires in cytomegalovirus infection. TCRdb fed the reads into MiXCR, producing one record per CDR3 protein. There are approximately 400,000 distinct CDR3 sequences in the sample; approximately 31% occur only once, and roughly 13% lies in the top ten. The sequencing sample was made of PBMCs. All receptors derive from a human donor in good health (CMV status not recorded). Some clones in this sample may be carry-over from other donors' samples. The CDR3 runs from the conserved cysteine through the conserved F or W. Fields, in order: J gene, D gene, V gene, clone size, CDR3 protein, CDR3 DNA. D genes are given only for firm matches. Clone size is stated in some rows and not others, as once, few, many or a class when expanded.

>TRBJ1-1|-|TRBV20-1|few
CSARRLDTEAFF
TGCAGTGCTAGGCGCCTGGACACTGAAGCTTTCTTT
>TRBJ2-1|TRBD2|TRBV24-1|many
CATAGGGYNEQFF
TGTGCCACCGCGGGCGGGGGTTACAATGAGCAGTTCTTC
>TRBJ1-5|TRBD1|TRBV19|-
CASGGTGGQPQHF
TGTGCCAGCGGGGGGACAGGGGGTCAGCCCCAGCATTTT
>TRBJ2-5|TRBD1|TRBV7-8|many
CASSPGRVSGTEETQYF
TGTGCCAGCAGCCCGGGACGGGTCAGTGGGACAGAAGAGACCCAGTACTTC
>TRBJ1-5|-|TRBV10-3|-
CAISESGQGNQPQHF
TGTGCCATCAGTGAGTCCGGGCAGGGGAATCAGCCCCAGCATTTT
>TRBJ2-1|TRBD2|TRBV5-4|-
CASSSWRTSGGHYNEQFF
TGTGCCAGCAGCTCGTGGAGGACTAGCGGGGGGCATTACAATGAGCAGTTCTTC
>TRBJ2-3|-|TRBV9|-
CASSPLPSTDTQYF
TGTGCCAGCAGCCCCCTACCTAGCACAGATACGCAGTATTTT
>TRBJ2-1|TRBD2|TRBV20-1|-
CSARDLTSGGGGRQFF
TGCAGTGCTAGAGATTTAACCAGCGGGGGGGGGGGTAGGCAGTTCTTC
>TRBJ2-7|-|TRBV29-1|few
CSVETDSTYEQYF
TGCAGCGTTGAGACGGACAGCACCTACGAGCAGTACTTC
>TRBJ1-2|-|TRBV9|-
CASGGGNYGYTF
TGTGCCAGTGGAGGGGGGAACTATGGCTACACCTTC
>TRBJ2-7|-|TRBV19|once
CATKGQGRPEQYF
TGTGCCACCAAGGGGCAGGGCCGACCCGAGCAGTACTTC
>TRBJ2-7|TRBD2|TRBV11-1|-
CASSLLPGLVPRNEQYF
TGTGCCAGCAGCTTACTCCCGGGACTAGTGCCGAGGAACGAGCAGTACTTC
>TRBJ1-5|-|TRBV18|-
CASSPPGQLYSNQPQHF
TGTGCCAGCTCACCACCGGGCCAGCTCTATAGCAATCAGCCCCAGCATTTT
>TRBJ2-7|TRBD1|TRBV19|once
CASSTRDSYEQYF
TGTGCCAGTAGTACAAGGGACAGCTACGAGCAGTACTTC
>TRBJ2-7|-|TRBV5-1|-
CASSPGARVTYEQYF
TGCGCCAGCAGCCCTGGGGCCCGGGTCACCTACGAGCAGTACTTC
>TRBJ1-1|-|TRBV7-2|-
CASSPHLTVNTDVFF
TGTGCCAGCAGCCCCCACCTTACAGTGAACACTGACGTTTTCTTT
>TRBJ2-3|-|TRBV20-1|-
CSARGTGSTDTQYF
TGCAGTGCTAGAGGGACCGGGAGCACAGATACGCAGTATTTT
>TRBJ1-6|TRBD1|TRBV18|-
CASSPQGARNSPLHF
TGTGCCAGCTCACCACAGGGGGCTCGGAATTCACCCCTCCACTTT
>TRBJ2-3|TRBD1|TRBV5-4|-
CASSLAGTGWYF
TGTGCCAGCAGCTTGGCTGGGACAGGGTGGTATTTT
>TRBJ1-1|-|TRBV19|-
CASSIDRSPAYTEAFF
TGTGCCAGTAGTATAGATAGGTCGCCAGCCTACACTGAAGCTTTCTTT
>TRBJ1-6|-|TRBV7-2|many
CASSQGGTGYNSPLHF
TGTGCCAGCAGCCAAGGCGGGACGGGCTATAATTCACCCCTCCACTTT
>TRBJ2-1|-|TRBV7-8|few
CASSPRPALQFF
TGTGCCAGCAGCCCGAGACCCGCCCTGCAGTTCTTC
>TRBJ1-1|TRBD1|TRBV5-4|-
CASSFRQGSNTEAFF
TGTGCCAGCAGCTTTCGACAGGGCTCGAACACTGAAGCTTTCTTT
>TRBJ1-2|-|TRBV5-1|-
CASSLSPGIVDGYTF
TGCGCCAGCAGCTTGTCTCCGGGGATTGTGGATGGCTACACCTTC
>TRBJ1-1|-|TRBV7-2|-
CASSLSAGSTEAFF
TGTGCCAGCAGCTTAAGTGCAGGTTCGACTGAAGCTTTCTTT
>TRBJ2-3|-|TRBV6-2/TRBV6-3|few
CASSRPGEATQYF
TGTGCCAGCAGTCGCCCGGGGGAGGCTACGCAGTATTTT
>TRBJ2-1|-|TRBV19|many
CASSRGLGEDEQFF
TGTGCCAGTAGCCGAGGATTGGGAGAGGATGAGCAGTTCTTC
>TRBJ1-6|TRBD1|TRBV7-2|many
CASGDRARYNSPLHF
TGTGCCAGCGGGGACAGGGCTCGCTATAATTCACCCCTCCACTTT
>TRBJ2-7|-|TRBV6-1|-
CASSGLTGSGEQYF
TGTGCCAGCAGTGGCCTTACGGGGTCCGGCGAGCAGTACTTC
>TRBJ1-5|-|TRBV10-2|-
CASSDPASNQPQHF
TGCGCCAGCAGTGATCCGGCCAGCAATCAGCCCCAGCATTTT
>TRBJ2-3|TRBD2|TRBV7-8|-
CASSPASFGGGGDTQYF
TGTGCCAGCAGCCCAGCCTCCTTTGGCGGGGGAGGGGATACGCAGTATTTT
>TRBJ2-5|-|TRBV12-3/TRBV12-4|-
CASRRESLGQETQYF
TGTGCCAGCAGGAGAGAAAGCTTGGGGCAAGAGACCCAGTACTTC
>TRBJ2-7|TRBD1|TRBV5-4|-
CATSGFRDSPSYEQYF
TGTGCCACTTCGGGATTCCGGGACAGCCCCTCCTACGAGCAGTACTTC
>TRBJ1-1|-|TRBV7-8|many
CASSLAGGENTEAFF
TGTGCCAGCAGCTTAGCGGGCGGGGAGAACACTGAAGCTTTCTTT
>TRBJ2-2|-|TRBV7-2|many
CASSSYYTGELFF
TGTGCCAGCAGCTCCTACTACACCGGGGAGCTGTTTTTT
>TRBJ2-3|TRBD2|TRBV9|few
CASTPGAGITDTQYF
TGTGCCAGCACCCCTGGAGCGGGGATCACAGATACGCAGTATTTT
>TRBJ2-4|TRBD2|TRBV20-1|-
CSARGRAGHIQYF
TGCAGTGCTAGAGGTCGAGCGGGGCACATTCAGTACTTC
>TRBJ1-2|TRBD1|TRBV4-1|few
CASSETGGTNYGYTF
TGCGCCAGCAGCGAGACAGGGGGGACTAACTATGGCTACACCTTC
>TRBJ2-5|TRBD2|TRBV6-1|few
CASRRGRVGETQYF
TGTGCCAGCAGACGGGGGAGGGTCGGGGAGACCCAGTACTTC
>TRBJ2-3|-|TRBV5-6|few
CASSLIDAVRTDTQYF
TGTGCCAGCAGTCTTATTGATGCGGTGAGGACAGATACGCAGTATTTT
>TRBJ2-3|TRBD2|TRBV5-4|few
CASRSLWPPARSSGGTVDTQYF
TGTGCCAGCAGAAGCTTATGGCCCCCTGCGCGTTCTAGCGGGGGGACGGTAGATACGCAGTATTTT
>TRBJ1-2|-|TRBV7-2|few
CASSLQGIPNYGYTF
TGTGCCAGCAGCCTCCAGGGGATCCCAAACTATGGCTACACCTTC
>TRBJ2-3|TRBD2|TRBV14|few
CASSRDIAGGDTQYF
TGTGCCAGCAGCCGGGATATAGCGGGGGGAGATACGCAGTATTTT
>TRBJ1-4|-|TRBV20-1|-
CSARELGEDEKLFF
TGCAGTGCTAGAGAGTTGGGGGAGGATGAAAAACTGTTTTTT
>TRBJ2-2|TRBD1|TRBV7-6|few
CASSLRDRAGTGELFF
TGTGCCAGCAGCTTACGGGACAGGGCAGGCACCGGGGAGCTGTTTTTT
>TRBJ1-5|-|TRBV15|-
CATSRDRSNQPQHF
TGTGCCACCAGCAGAGACAGGAGCAATCAGCCCCAGCATTTT
>TRBJ1-2|TRBD1|TRBV7-2|few
CASSLREAGQGNGYTF
TGTGCCAGCAGCTTAAGGGAAGCGGGACAGGGCAATGGCTACACCTTC
>TRBJ2-5|TRBD2|TRBV20-1|-
CSASLAGGETQYF
TGCAGTGCTAGCCTAGCGGGGGGGGAGACCCAGTACTTC
>TRBJ2-3|TRBD2|TRBV20-1|-
CSARESPSGGGDTQYF
TGCAGTGCTAGAGAGTCCCCTAGCGGGGGGGGGGATACGCAGTATTTT
>TRBJ2-3|-|TRBV4-1|few
CASSQSPGPLTTDTQYF
TGCGCCAGCAGCCAATCGCCGGGACCCCTAACCACAGATACGCAGTATTTT
>TRBJ1-5|-|TRBV6-5|many
CASSQDPGSQPQHF
TGTGCCAGCAGTCAAGACCCCGGCAGTCAGCCCCAGCATTTT
>TRBJ1-2|-|TRBV6-5|-
CASGGTINYGYTF
TGTGCCAGCGGGGGGACAATAAACTATGGCTACACCTTC
>TRBJ1-2|-|TRBV25-1|-
CASTPTGRADGYTF
TGTGCCAGCACCCCGACGGGCAGGGCGGATGGCTACACCTTC
>TRBJ2-2|-|TRBV6-5|-
CASSDPAPREGTGEPFF
TGTGCCAGCAGTGACCCGGCTCCCAGGGAAGGGACCGGGGAGCCGTTTTTT
>TRBJ2-3|TRBD2|TRBV7-6|many
CASSLFPSSGDRADTQYF
TGTGCCAGCAGCTTATTCCCGTCTAGCGGGGATCGTGCAGATACGCAGTATTTT
>TRBJ1-5|-|TRBV12-3/TRBV12-4|-
CASSPQLNQPQHF
TGTGCCAGCAGTCCTCAGTTAAATCAGCCCCAGCATTTT
>TRBJ2-1|-|TRBV7-9|-
CASSSRRGMDEQFF
TGTGCCAGCAGCTCTCGGAGGGGGATGGATGAGCAGTTCTTC
>TRBJ1-2|TRBD1|TRBV11-1|-
CASILTDQGTGGYTF
TGTGCCAGCATCTTAACCGACCAGGGGACAGGTGGCTACACCTTC
>TRBJ1-1|-|TRBV7-2|-
CASSLDGTPEYTEAFF
TGTGCCAGCAGCTTAGACGGGACCCCCGAGTACACTGAAGCTTTCTTT